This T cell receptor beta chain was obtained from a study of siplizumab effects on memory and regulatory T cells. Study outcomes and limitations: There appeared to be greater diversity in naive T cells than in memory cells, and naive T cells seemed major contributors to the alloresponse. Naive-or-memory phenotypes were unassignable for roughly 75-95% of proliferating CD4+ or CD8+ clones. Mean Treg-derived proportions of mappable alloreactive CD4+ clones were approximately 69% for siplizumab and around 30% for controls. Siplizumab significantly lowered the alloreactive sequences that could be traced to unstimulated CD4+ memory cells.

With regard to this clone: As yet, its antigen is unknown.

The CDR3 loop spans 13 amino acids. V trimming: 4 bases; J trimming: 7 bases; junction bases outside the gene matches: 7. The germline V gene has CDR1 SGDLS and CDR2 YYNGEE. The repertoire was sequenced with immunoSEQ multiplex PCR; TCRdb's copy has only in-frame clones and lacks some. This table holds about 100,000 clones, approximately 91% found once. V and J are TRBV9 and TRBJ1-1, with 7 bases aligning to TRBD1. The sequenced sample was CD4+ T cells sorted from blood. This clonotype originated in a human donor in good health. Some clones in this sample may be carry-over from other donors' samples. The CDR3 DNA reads TGTGCCAGCAGCACGCAGGGGGATGGTGAAGCTTTCTTT. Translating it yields CASSTQGDGEAFF.